The 16 T cell receptor beta chains below were found in one sample sequenced in a study of OX40 agonist ivuxolimab in advanced cancers. The data were produced by immunoSEQ multiplex PCR, yet TCRdb's version contains in-frame clones alone and is incomplete. The sample lists about 98,000 clones; roughly 87% were seen once. Source: CD4+ or CD8+ T cells sorted from blood, taken in a trial of the OX40 agonist ivuxolimab. These receptor sequences come from an adult with an advanced solid tumor such as melanoma, head and neck, liver or kidney cancer.

Worth noting for this clone: The junction and the germline gene differ at one end; a read error may be behind it. This rearrangement joins TRBV29-1 to TRBJ2-3; TRBD1 agrees at 9 bases. CDR3 length: 14 residues. In germline, CDR1 is SQVTM, CDR2 ANQGSEA. The CDR3 loop reads CSVEGTGYPDTQYF. CDR3 in DNA: TGCAGCGTCGAAGGGACAGGGTATCCAGATACGCAGTATTTT.

V gene TRBV15 combines with J gene TRBJ2-7; unclear D gene. V gave up 0 bases and J gave up 0 bases, with 9 bases separating them. Per the germline V gene, CDR1 is LNHNV and CDR2 is YYDKDF (reference sequence). The CDR3 length is 15 residues. The CDR3 DNA reads as TGTGCCACCAGCAGAGATTTGAGTCCCTCCTACGAGCAGTACTTC. This sequence encodes CATSRDLSPSYEQYF.

The chain is built from TRBV18 and TRBJ2-5; D might be TRBD1 (6 bases). Germline CDR1 and CDR2: KGHSH and LQKENI. V dropped 9 bases and J dropped 5 bases, with 10 bases sitting between them. This CDR3 spans 11 amino acids. The CDR3 sequence is CASNRAETQYF. DNA for the CDR3: TGTGCCAGTAACAGGGCTGAGACCCAGTACTTC.

The chain joins TRBV27 to TRBJ2-7, with D hard to call. Germline V CDR1 and CDR2: MNHEY, SMNVEV (reference sequence). Trimming removed 8 bases at V and 5 bases at J, with 13 bases between. This CDR3 is built from 12 residues. The CDR3 here is CASHRYSNEQYF. The CDR3, as DNA: TGTGCCAGCCATCGCTACAGTAACGAGCAGTACTTC.

J is TRBJ1-4 and V is TRBV6-5, with D hard to call. This CDR3 region has 15 residues. Looked up from germline, CDR1 is MNHEY and CDR2 is SVGAGI. V was cut by 3 bases and J by 1 base, with 9 bases left in between. Here the CDR3 DNA reads TGTGCCAGCAGTTATGAATGGGGAACTAATGAAAAACTGTTTTTT. It encodes CASSYEWGTNEKLFF.

V gene TRBV10-3 combines with J gene TRBJ1-4, with 8 positions matching TRBD1. The ends lost 3 bases at V and 8 bases at J; junction bases unmatched: 5. There are 14 residues in the CDR3. Germline V gene data show CDR1 as ENHRY and CDR2 as SYGVKD. CDR3 bases: TGTGCCATCAGTGAAGGAGACAGGGGAGAAAAACTGTTTTTT. Translation: CAISEGDRGEKLFF.

The chain couples TRBV18 to TRBJ2-1; D tentatively reads TRBD1 or TRBD2 (5 bases each). This CDR3 comprises 14 residues. The V gene's germline CDR1 is KGHSH and CDR2 LQKENI. With 2 bases removed from V and 3 bases from J, the gap between germline ends came to 8 bases. The DNA for the CDR3 is TGTGCCAGCTCACCAGGGGGTGACTACAATGAGCAGTTCTTC. Residues: CASSPGGDYNEQFF.

This chain uses TRBV7-8 with TRBJ1-4, with 9 bases lining up with TRBD1. The CDR3 is made up of 16 amino acids. J gave up 10 bases and V 4 bases, and 13 bases lay outside the gene matches. Germline loops: CDR1 SGHVS, CDR2 FQNEAQ. DNA for the CDR3: TGTGCCAGCAGCTCAAACCCCGGGACAGGGTACGGAAAACTGTTTTTT. This gives the protein CASSSNPGTGYGKLFF. The full variable domain, rest sourced from reference TRBV7-8 and TRBJ1-4, is GAGVSQSPRYKVAKRGQDVALRCDPISGHVSLFWYQQALGQGPEFLTYFQNEAQLDKSGLPSDRFFAERPEGSVSTLKIQRTQQEDSAVYLCASSSNPGTGYGKLFFGSGTQLSVL.

This rearrangement joins TRBV5-6 to TRBJ1-1, with D unclear. The CDR3 spans 11 residues. In germline, CDR1 is SGHDT, CDR2 YYEEEE. V gave up 8 bases and J gave up 3 bases, with 8 bases separating them. The CDR3 region is CASTQDTEAFF. In nucleotides, the CDR3 is TGTGCCAGTACTCAGGACACTGAAGCTTTCTTT.

The V call is TRBV6-5, the J call TRBJ1-1, with D unresolved. V gave up 2 bases and J gave up 4 bases, with 8 bases separating them. CDR3 size: 13 residues. The germline V gene has CDR1 MNHEY and CDR2 SVGAGI. The CDR3 protein is CASSYGSGTEAFF. CDR3 nucleotides: TGTGCCAGCAGTTACGGGTCGGGCACTGAAGCTTTCTTT.

The V call is TRBV6-6, the J call TRBJ1-1; D gene unclear. Between the trimmed V and J ends, which lost 0 bases and 0 bases, there was a span of 11 bases. CDR1 MNHNY and CDR2 SVGAGI come from the germline V gene (reference sequence). CDR3 length equals 16 residues. For the CDR3, the DNA is TGTGCCAGCAGTTACTCGAAGGCGCAAATGAACACTGAAGCTTTCTTT. Amino acid sequence: CASSYSKAQMNTEAFF.

The chain recombines TRBV5-4 with TRBJ1-1, with D perhaps matching TRBD1 (6 bases). The V gene's germline CDR1 is SGHNT and CDR2 YYREEE (reference sequence). The V end was cut by 4 bases, the J end by 4 bases, with 17 bases between. This CDR3 spans 15 amino acids. CDR3 nucleotide sequence: TGTGCCAGCAGCCGTCCCCCAGGGGAATCCACTGAAGCTTTCTTT. Translation gives CASSRPPGESTEAFF. The full variable domain, rest sourced from reference TRBV5-4 and TRBJ1-1, is ETGVTQSPTHLIKTRGQQVTLRCSSQSGHNTVSWYQQALGQGPQFIFQYYREEENGRGNFPPRFSGLQFPNYSSELNVNALELDDSALYLCASSRPPGESTEAFFGQGTRLTVV.

This chain uses TRBV7-8 with TRBJ1-2, with D perhaps matching TRBD1 (5 bases). Germline V gives CDR1 SGHVS, CDR2 FQNEAQ. V lost 4 bases to trimming and J lost 0 bases, with 6 bases between them. The CDR3 is 13 amino acids. The CDR3 spells CASSSDTNYGYTF. The CDR3 DNA reads TGTGCCAGCAGCTCGGACACTAACTATGGCTACACCTTC.

The V gene is TRBV5-1, the J gene TRBJ1-4; D unclear. Trimming removed 0 bases at V and 4 bases at J, with 7 bases between. The length of the CDR3 is 14 residues. CDR1 and CDR2 from the germline V gene are SGHRS and YFSETQ. The CDR3 sequence is CASSLGAGNEKLFF. CDR3 DNA sequence: TGCGCCAGCAGCTTGGGGGCGGGTAATGAAAAACTGTTTTTT.

The rearrangement uses TRBV25-1 and TRBJ2-1; 9 bases match TRBD1. J was trimmed by 8 bases and V by 5 bases; bases with no gene match: 7. CDR1 and CDR2 from the germline V gene are MGHDK and SYGVNS. This CDR3 comprises 14 residues. The CDR3 loop is CASSSPQGAYEQFF. The CDR3 nucleotides are TGTGCCAGCAGTTCCCCACAGGGGGCGTATGAGCAGTTCTTC.

The chain joins TRBV19 to TRBJ2-5, with 10 bases aligning to TRBD1. This CDR3 comprises 14 residues. The V and J ends lost 5 bases and 4 bases, in that order; junction bases with no gene match: 4. Germline lookup yields CDR1 LNHDA and CDR2 SQIVND (reference sequence). CDR3 DNA: TGTGCCAGTAGTTCCCGGGACAGGGGAGAGACCCAGTACTTC. This translates into CASSSRDRGETQYF.